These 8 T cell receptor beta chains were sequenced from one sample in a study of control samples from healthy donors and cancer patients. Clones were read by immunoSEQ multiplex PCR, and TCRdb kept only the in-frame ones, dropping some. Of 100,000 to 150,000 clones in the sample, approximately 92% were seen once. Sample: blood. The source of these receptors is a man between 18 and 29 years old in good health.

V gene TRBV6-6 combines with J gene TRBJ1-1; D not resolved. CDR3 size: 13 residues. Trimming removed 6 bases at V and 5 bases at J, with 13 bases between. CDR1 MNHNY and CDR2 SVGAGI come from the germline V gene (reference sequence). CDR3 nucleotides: TGTGCCAGCAGCCCATTAACTTGGACTGAAGCTTTCTTT. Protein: CASSPLTWTEAFF.

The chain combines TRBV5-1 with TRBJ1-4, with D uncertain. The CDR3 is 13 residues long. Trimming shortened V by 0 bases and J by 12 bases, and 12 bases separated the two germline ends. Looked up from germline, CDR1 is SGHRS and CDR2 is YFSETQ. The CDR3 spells CASSLVTAGELFF. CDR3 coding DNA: TGCGCCAGCAGCTTGGTTACAGCTGGGGAACTGTTTTTT.

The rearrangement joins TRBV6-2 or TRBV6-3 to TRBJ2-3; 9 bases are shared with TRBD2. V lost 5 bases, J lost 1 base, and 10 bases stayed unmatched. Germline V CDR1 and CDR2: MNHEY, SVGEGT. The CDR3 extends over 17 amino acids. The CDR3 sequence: CASSNGLSGGGTDTQYF. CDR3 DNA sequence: TGTGCCAGCAGTAACGGACTTAGCGGGGGTGGCACAGATACGCAGTATTTT.

CDR3 sequence: CAWSKALNTEAFF. The CDR3 coding sequence is TGTGCCTGGAGCAAGGCCTTGAACACTGAAGCTTTCTTT. The genes are TRBV30 and TRBJ1-1, with D uncertain. Germline CDR1 reads GTSNPN; CDR2 reads SVGIG (reference sequence). The CDR3 has 13 amino acids. Trimming removed 3 bases from V and 0 bases from J, with 8 bases in between.

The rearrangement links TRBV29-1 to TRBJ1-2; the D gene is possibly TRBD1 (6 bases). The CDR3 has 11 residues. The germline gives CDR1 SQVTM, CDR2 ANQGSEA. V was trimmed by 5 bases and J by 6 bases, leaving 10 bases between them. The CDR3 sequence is CSVFDRNGYTF. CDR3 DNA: TGCAGCGTTTTCGACAGGAATGGCTACACCTTC.

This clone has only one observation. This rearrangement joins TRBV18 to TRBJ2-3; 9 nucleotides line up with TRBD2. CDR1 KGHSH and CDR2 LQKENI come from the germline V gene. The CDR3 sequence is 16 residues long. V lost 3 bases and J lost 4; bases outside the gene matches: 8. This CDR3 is CASSPSTVAGADTQYF. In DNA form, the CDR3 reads TGTGCCAGCTCACCCAGTACGGTAGCGGGGGCAGATACGCAGTATTTT.

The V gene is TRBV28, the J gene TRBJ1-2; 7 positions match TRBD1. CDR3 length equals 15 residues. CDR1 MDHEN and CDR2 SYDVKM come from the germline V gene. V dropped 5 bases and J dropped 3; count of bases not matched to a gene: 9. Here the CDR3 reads CASSIAGTEHYGYTF. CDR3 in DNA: TGTGCCAGCAGTATTGCAGGGACAGAGCACTATGGCTACACCTTC.

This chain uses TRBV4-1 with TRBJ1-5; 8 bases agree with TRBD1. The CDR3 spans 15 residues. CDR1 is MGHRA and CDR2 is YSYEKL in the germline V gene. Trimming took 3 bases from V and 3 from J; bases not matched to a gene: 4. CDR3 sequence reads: CASSQPGGPNQPQHF. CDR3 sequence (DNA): TGCGCCAGCAGCCAGCCAGGGGGCCCCAATCAGCCCCAGCATTTT.